The 21 T cell receptor beta chains in this list originate from one sample, sequenced in a study of cytomegalovirus exposure and HLA in healthy donors. TCRdb keeps only in-frame clones here, not all; method: immunoSEQ multiplex PCR. The sample yields about 76,000 clones, roughly 92% seen once. The sample consisted of PBMCs. Every receptor here comes from a woman between 18 and 30 years old in good health and CMV-seropositive.

This clone has only one observation. This chain joins TRBV9 and TRBJ2-5; 8 bases line up with TRBD1. The length of the CDR3 is 14 residues. Germline-derived CDR1 and CDR2 are SGDLS and YYNGEE. V lost 1 base and J lost 5; bases outside the gene matches: 4. The CDR3 loop reads CASSVFGQGETQYF. The DNA of the CDR3 is TGTGCCAGCAGCGTATTCGGACAGGGTGAGACCCAGTACTTC.

The V call is TRBV9, the J call TRBJ1-2; 9 bases are shared with TRBD1. CDR3 length equals 17 residues. Germline assignment: CDR1 SGDLS and CDR2 YYNGEE. The V and J ends lost 4 bases and 3 bases, in that order; junction bases with no gene match: 13. This chain's CDR3 is CASSPSMGDRADYGYTF. CDR3 in DNA: TGTGCCAGCAGCCCCAGCATGGGGGACAGGGCAGACTATGGCTACACCTTC.

J is TRBJ1-2 and V is TRBV7-9; D unclear. Germline-derived CDR1 and CDR2 are SEHNR and FQNEAQ (reference sequence). This CDR3 has 12 residues. The ends were cut back, 8 bases at V and 2 bases at J, with 9 bases in the middle. The CDR3 loop is CASAIRNYGYTF. The DNA of the CDR3 is TGTGCCAGCGCGATCAGGAACTATGGCTACACCTTC.

J is TRBJ2-1 and V is TRBV9, with 8 bases lining up with TRBD2. Germline-derived CDR1 and CDR2 are SGDLS and YYNGEE. Losses at the gene ends were 0 bases for V and 3 bases for J; bases not matched to a gene: 2. The CDR3 is 15 amino acids. The CDR3 DNA reads TGTGCCAGCAGCGTAGATGGGACTAGCTACAATGAGCAGTTCTTC. Translating it yields CASSVDGTSYNEQFF. The variable domain in full, with the rest retrieved from reference TRBV9 and TRBJ2-1, is DSGVTQTPKHLITATGQRVTLRCSPRSGDLSVYWYQQSLDQGLQFLIQYYNGEERAKGNILERFSAQQFPDLHSELNLSSLELGDSALYFCASSVDGTSYNEQFFGPGTRLTVL.

This clone was recorded once. J is TRBJ2-7 and V is TRBV11-2, with TRBD1 matching over 7 bases. Trimming at V came to 2 bases and at J to 9 bases, leaving 10 bases not matched to a gene. The V gene's germline CDR1 is SGHAT and CDR2 FQNNGV. This CDR3 comprises 14 residues. The CDR3 nucleotides read TGTGCCAGCAGCTTACCGGGACAGAAGCTGGGGCAGTACTTC. It specifies CASSLPGQKLGQYF.

The chain combines TRBV29-1 with TRBJ2-1; 9 bases align to TRBD1. This CDR3 is built from 14 residues. With V trimmed by 7 bases and J by 8 bases, 12 bases remained unmatched. The germline gives CDR1 SQVTM, CDR2 ANQGSEA. The CDR3: CSGRGTGFGDEQFF. The CDR3, as DNA: TGCAGCGGCCGCGGGACAGGGTTTGGAGATGAGCAGTTCTTC.

This chain links TRBV5-1 with TRBJ2-5; 7 nucleotides agree with TRBD1. Per the germline V gene, CDR1 is SGHRS and CDR2 is YFSETQ. The CDR3 consists of 17 residues. V dropped 7 bases and J dropped 2; count of bases not matched to a gene: 17. CDR3 sequence reads: CASYPLWGTERQETQYF. In DNA form, the CDR3 reads TGCGCCAGCTACCCCCTGTGGGGGACAGAACGTCAAGAGACCCAGTACTTC.

This chain's CDR3 is CASRAIRTASPYEQYF. CDR3 coding DNA: TGTGCCAGCAGGGCAATTAGGACAGCCTCCCCCTACGAGCAGTACTTC. The gene calls are TRBV11-2 and TRBJ2-7; a possible D gene is TRBD1 (6 bases). The CDR3 contains 16 residues. V was shortened by 6 bases and J by 2 bases, with 20 bases between the two germline ends. The germline gives CDR1 SGHAT, CDR2 FQNNGV.

This rearrangement joins TRBV30 to TRBJ1-6; D perhaps matches TRBD1 (6 bases). CDR1 GTSNPN and CDR2 SVGIG come from the germline V gene (reference sequence). Trimming pared 2 bases from V and 1 base from J, leaving 12 bases between. The CDR3 is made up of 16 amino acids. The CDR3 DNA reads TGTGCCTGGAGTTCCAGGGGTTTTTCCTATAATTCACCCCTCCACTTT. This gives the protein CAWSSRGFSYNSPLHF.

The chain couples TRBV7-6 to TRBJ2-3; D gene ambiguous. CDR3 length equals 15 residues. V lost 5 bases and J lost 5, with 17 bases in between. Germline CDR1 SGHVS, CDR2 FNYEAQ. The CDR3 is CASSPLSGLGDTQYF. The CDR3 DNA reads TGTGCCAGCAGCCCTCTAAGTGGGCTCGGAGATACGCAGTATTTT.

The chain recombines TRBV9 with TRBJ1-1; 7 nucleotides agree with TRBD1. The CDR3 consists of 15 residues. J gave up 4 bases and V 3 bases, and 9 bases lay outside the gene matches. Germline assignment: CDR1 SGDLS and CDR2 YYNGEE. CDR3: CASSELTGRRTEAFF. DNA for the CDR3: TGTGCCAGCAGCGAGCTGACAGGGAGGCGCACTGAAGCTTTCTTT.

The chain has TRBV4-2 and TRBJ2-7, with a tentative D call TRBD1 (6 bases). V was pared by 4 bases and J by 2 bases, with 12 bases between. From germline, CDR1 is LGHNA and CDR2 YNFKEQ. CDR3 length: 14 amino acids. The CDR3 DNA reads TGTGCCAGCAGCCCCCGGACAGACACCTACGAGCAGTACTTC. Its protein product is CASSPRTDTYEQYF.

The chain's CDR3 is CASSLIGGRGETQYF. The CDR3 nucleotides read TGTGCCAGCAGCTTAATCGGCGGGAGGGGGGAGACCCAGTACTTC. This chain connects TRBV7-3 to TRBJ2-5, with TRBD2 identical over 9 bases. Germline CDR1 is SGHTA and CDR2 is FQGTGA. The CDR3 loop spans 15 amino acids. V gave up 1 base and J gave up 5 bases; unmatched junction bases: 5.

The J gene is TRBJ2-3, the V gene TRBV5-1, with D possibly matching TRBD1 (6 bases). The germline V gene encodes CDR1 SGHRS and CDR2 YFSETQ. Trimming took off 2 bases at V and 0 bases at J, with 13 bases between the two ends. CDR3 size: 16 residues. The chain's CDR3 is CASSLGTSTSTDTQYF. CDR3 in DNA: TGCGCCAGCAGCTTAGGGACATCTACTAGCACAGATACGCAGTATTTT. Filled out from reference TRBV5-1 and TRBJ2-3, the complete variable domain reads KAGVTQTPRYLIKTRGQQVTLSCSPISGHRSVSWYQQTPGQGLQFLFEYFSETQRNKGNFPGRFSGRQFSNSRSEMNVSTLELGDSALYLCASSLGTSTSTDTQYFGPGTRLTVL.

This clone was seen once. This rearrangement joins TRBV5-1 to TRBJ1-4; weak D call: TRBD1 (5 bases). Germline-derived CDR1 and CDR2 are SGHRS and YFSETQ. The CDR3 totals 16 residues. Trimming took off 5 bases at V and 3 bases at J, with 17 bases between the two ends. As DNA, the CDR3 is TGCGCCAGCAGGGCCTCGAACAGGTTGCCTAATGAAAAACTGTTTTTT. It translates to CASRASNRLPNEKLFF.

The V gene is TRBV4-1, the J gene TRBJ2-7; TRBD2 matches 7 bases. Germline V gives CDR1 MGHRA, CDR2 YSYEKL. The CDR3 spans 13 residues. J was trimmed by 6 bases and V by 3 bases; bases with no gene match: 5. CDR3 residues: CASSHGGSREQYF. The CDR3 DNA reads as TGCGCCAGCAGCCATGGCGGGAGCCGCGAGCAGTACTTC.

The chain is built from TRBV5-6 and TRBJ2-1; 13 bases map to TRBD2. The CDR3 runs 18 residues. V was clipped by 4 bases and J by 1 base; unmatched bases: 8. Looked up from germline, CDR1 is SGHDT and CDR2 is YYEEEE. The CDR3 DNA is TGTGCCAGCAGCACGGCGACTAGCGGGGGGTTGTCCTACAATGAGCAGTTCTTC. Residues: CASSTATSGGLSYNEQFF. The full variable domain, its missing parts supplied by reference TRBV5-6 and TRBJ2-1, is DAGVTQSPTHLIKTRGQQVTLRCSPKSGHDTVSWYQQALGQGPQFIFQYYEEEERQRGNFPDRFSGHQFPNYSSELNVNALLLGDSALYLCASSTATSGGLSYNEQFFGPGTRLTVL.

The rearrangement joins TRBV7-9 to TRBJ1-1, with TRBD1 matching 10 bases. Germline loops: CDR1 SEHNR, CDR2 FQNEAQ (reference sequence). V shed 5 bases and J 0 bases; nucleotides not matched to a gene: 3. The CDR3 is made up of 15 amino acids. CDR3 in amino acids: CASSLGTGVNTEAFF. The CDR3 nucleotides are TGTGCCAGCAGCCTCGGGACAGGGGTGAACACTGAAGCTTTCTTT.

The chain links TRBV19 to TRBJ1-4; TRBD1 matches at 8 bases. The CDR3 spans 14 residues. Trimming removed 10 bases from V and 5 bases from J; junction bases left unmatched: 9. Germline V gene lookup returns CDR1 LNHDA and CDR2 SQIVND (reference sequence). The CDR3 DNA is TGTGCCACTCTAGACAGGGGCACCAATGAAAAACTGTTTTTT. This translates into CATLDRGTNEKLFF.

This chain joins TRBV6-6 and TRBJ2-1; D is ambiguous. Per the germline V gene, CDR1 is MNHNY and CDR2 is SVGAGI (reference sequence). The CDR3 totals 16 residues. V lost 3 bases and J 3 bases, leaving 15 bases between the germline ends. This CDR3 reads CASSYERARRYNEQFF. CDR3 bases: TGTGCCAGCAGTTATGAACGAGCGCGACGCTACAATGAGCAGTTCTTC.

The V call is TRBV27, the J call TRBJ1-4, with D maybe TRBD1 (6 bases). Germline CDR1 MNHEY, CDR2 SMNVEV (reference sequence). V was cut by 2 bases and J by 4 bases, with 11 bases left in between. CDR3 length: 15 residues. The CDR3 sequence is CASSLNGRGNEKLFF. The CDR3 DNA sequence: TGTGCCAGCAGTTTAAACGGCAGGGGTAATGAAAAACTGTTTTTT.